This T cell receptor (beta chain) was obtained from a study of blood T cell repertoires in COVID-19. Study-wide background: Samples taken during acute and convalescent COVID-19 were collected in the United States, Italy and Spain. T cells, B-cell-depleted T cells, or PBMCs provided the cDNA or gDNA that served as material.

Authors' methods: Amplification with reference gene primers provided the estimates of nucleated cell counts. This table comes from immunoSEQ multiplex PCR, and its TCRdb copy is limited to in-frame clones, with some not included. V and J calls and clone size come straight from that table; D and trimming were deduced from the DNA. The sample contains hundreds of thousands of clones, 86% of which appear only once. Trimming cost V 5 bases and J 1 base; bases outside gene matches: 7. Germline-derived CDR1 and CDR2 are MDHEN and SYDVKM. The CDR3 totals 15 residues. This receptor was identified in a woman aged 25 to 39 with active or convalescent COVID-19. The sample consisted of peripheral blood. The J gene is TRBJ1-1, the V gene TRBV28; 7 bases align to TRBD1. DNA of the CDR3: TGTGCCAGCAGTACTACAGGGGCACAGAACACTGAAGCTTTCTTT. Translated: CASSTTGAQNTEAFF.